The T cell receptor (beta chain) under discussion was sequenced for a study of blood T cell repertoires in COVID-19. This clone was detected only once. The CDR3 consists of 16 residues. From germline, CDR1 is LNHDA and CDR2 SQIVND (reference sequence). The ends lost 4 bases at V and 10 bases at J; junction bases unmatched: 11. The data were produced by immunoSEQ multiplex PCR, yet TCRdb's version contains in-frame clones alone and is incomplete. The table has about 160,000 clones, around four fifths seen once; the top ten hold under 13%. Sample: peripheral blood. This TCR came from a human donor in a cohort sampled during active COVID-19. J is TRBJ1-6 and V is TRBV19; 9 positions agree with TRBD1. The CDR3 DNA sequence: TGTGCCAGTAGTACTGAACCGGGACAGGGAGTCTCACCCCTCCACTTT. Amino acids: CASSTEPGQGVSPLHF.